The 22 T cell receptor beta chains in this list originate from one sample, sequenced in a study of CD8+ T cells in alopecia areata. Extracted RNA was reverse transcribed into cDNA, the sequencing template. Sequencing used immunoSEQ multiplex PCR; TCRdb keeps in-frame clones, though not all of them. Of about 200,000 clones listed, about three fifths are singletons. Described treatment: oral pan-JAK inhibitor, 5-10 mg twice daily. The source material was CD4+ T cells sorted from blood, sampled at week 4, from a patient treated with tofacitinib. These receptors came from a human donor with alopecia areata.

CDR3 sequence reads: CASSSITEETQYF. CDR3 DNA sequence: TGTGCCAGCAGCTCGATAACCGAGGAGACCCAGTACTTC. V is TRBV5-4 and J is TRBJ2-5; D is unclear. This CDR3 has 13 residues. In germline, CDR1 is SGHNT, CDR2 YYREEE (reference sequence). V gave up 3 bases and J gave up 5 bases, with 11 bases separating them.

This clone was counted only a few times. V usage is TRBV28 and J usage is TRBJ1-4; 7 bases align to TRBD1. CDR3 size: 14 residues. Germline CDR1 and CDR2: MDHEN and SYDVKM. With V trimmed by 6 bases and J by 6 bases, 7 bases remained unmatched. The CDR3 DNA is TGTGCCAGCAGCCCGACAGGGAAAGATGAAAAACTGTTTTTT. This codes for CASSPTGKDEKLFF.

The chain recombines TRBV5-1 with TRBJ2-3, with D perhaps matching TRBD1 or TRBD2 (6 bases each). This CDR3 is built from 14 residues. The V end lost 6 bases, the J end lost 5 bases, and 16 bases lay between the germline ends. The germline CDR1 and CDR2 sequences are SGHRS and YFSETQ. CDR3 nucleotides: TGCGCCAGCAATTCGGGGGCAGCTCGAGATACGCAGTATTTT. This encodes CASNSGAARDTQYF.

This clone was seen a few times. This chain joins TRBV7-2 and TRBJ1-1; D perhaps matches TRBD1 (5 bases). Per the germline V gene, CDR1 is SGHTA and CDR2 is FQGNSA. V was trimmed by 1 base and J by 7 bases, leaving 16 bases between them. The CDR3 runs 15 residues. CDR3 sequence reads: CASSLGPPGPSEAFF. The DNA of the CDR3 is TGTGCCAGCAGCTTAGGGCCTCCGGGACCTAGTGAAGCTTTCTTT.

Notes on this clone: Other DNA variants within this sample encode the same CDR3. The rearrangement links TRBV5-1 to TRBJ2-2, with D uncertain. Germline CDR1 is SGHRS and CDR2 is YFSETQ. The CDR3 covers 13 residues. The V gene lost 0 bases and the J gene lost 3 bases, with 3 bases spanning the gap. The CDR3 coding sequence is TGCGCCAGCAGCTTGGGGGACACCGGGGAGCTGTTTTTT. This encodes CASSLGDTGELFF.

The genes are TRBV30 and TRBJ1-3, with a possible D match to TRBD1 (6 bases). With 3 bases removed from V and 0 bases from J, the gap between germline ends came to 12 bases. Germline assignment: CDR1 GTSNPN and CDR2 SVGIG (reference sequence). The CDR3 loop spans 15 amino acids. CDR3 residues: CAWSPQGFSGNTIYF. DNA of the CDR3: TGTGCCTGGAGCCCCCAGGGGTTCTCTGGAAACACCATATATTTT.

The chain couples TRBV5-1 to TRBJ2-5, with 9 bases that match TRBD2. Germline CDR1 and CDR2: SGHRS and YFSETQ. There are 14 residues in the CDR3. Trimming removed 4 bases from V and 5 bases from J; junction bases left unmatched: 6. CDR3 DNA sequence: TGCGCCAGCAGCCCGGGGACTAGCAGGGAGACCCAGTACTTC. It yields the protein CASSPGTSRETQYF.

The chain employs TRBV29-1 and TRBJ1-1; possibly TRBD1 for D (5 bases). The CDR3 consists of 13 residues. Germline CDR1 reads SQVTM; CDR2 reads ANQGSEA. Trimming left V 4 bases short and J 2 bases short, with 11 bases between. CDR3 residues: CSVASTANTEAFF. The CDR3 nucleotides are TGCAGCGTTGCCTCGACAGCAAACACTGAAGCTTTCTTT. The full variable domain, with the rest looked up from reference TRBV29-1 and TRBJ1-1, is SAVISQKPSRDICQRGTSLTIQCQVDSQVTMMFWYRQQPGQSLTLIATANQGSEATYESGFVIDKFPISRPNLTFSTLTVSNMSPEDSSIYLCSVASTANTEAFFGQGTRLTVV.

A few counts support this clone. This chain connects TRBV6-6 to TRBJ1-4; no definite D call. The CDR3 length is 13 residues. Germline CDR1 MNHNY, CDR2 SVGAGI (reference sequence). V lost 6 bases and J 7 bases, leaving 12 bases between the germline ends. This chain's CDR3 is CASRGTKGEKLFF. CDR3 nucleotide sequence: TGTGCCAGCAGGGGCACCAAGGGTGAAAAACTGTTTTTT.

The gene calls are TRBV30 and TRBJ1-2, with D maybe TRBD1 (6 bases). V was clipped by 3 bases and J by 7 bases, with 21 bases between them. CDR1 is GTSNPN and CDR2 is SVGIG in the germline V gene (reference sequence). The length of the CDR3 is 15 residues. CDR3 region: CAWRGPGGGRSGYTF. The DNA for the CDR3 is TGTGCCTGGAGGGGCCCCGGAGGGGGGCGGAGTGGCTACACCTTC.

J is TRBJ2-5 and V is TRBV7-9, with D unclear. Trimming cost V 1 base and J 5 bases, with 11 bases left between them. This CDR3 has 14 residues. Looked up from germline, CDR1 is SEHNR and CDR2 is FQNEAQ (reference sequence). In DNA form, the CDR3 reads TGTGCCAGCAGCTTAGTACACCGTGGGGAGACCCAGTACTTC. Its translation is CASSLVHRGETQYF.

This clone appeared a single time. The rearrangement joins TRBV15 to TRBJ2-2; TRBD2 matches 10 bases. This CDR3 contains 16 residues. With V trimmed by 6 bases and J by 3 bases, 7 bases remained unmatched. CDR1 and CDR2 (germline): LNHNV, YYDKDF (reference sequence). The CDR3 coding sequence is TGTGCCACCAGGGCTAGCGGGGGAGCGGACACCGGGGAGCTGTTTTTT. Its translation is CATRASGGADTGELFF. Based on the CDR3 plus reference TRBV15 and TRBJ2-2, the full variable domain is DAMVIQNPRYQVTQFGKPVTLSCSQTLNHNVMYWYQQKSSQAPKLLFHYYDKDFNNEADTPDNFQSRRPNTSFCFLDIRSPGLGDTAMYLCATRASGGADTGELFFGEGSRLTVL.

The rearrangement joins TRBV15 to TRBJ1-5; tentatively, D is TRBD1 (6 bases). Germline V gives CDR1 LNHNV, CDR2 YYDKDF (reference sequence). With 0 bases removed from V and 5 bases from J, the gap between germline ends came to 11 bases. CDR3 length: 15 amino acids. CDR3 sequence reads: CATSRDLPGDQPQHF. The CDR3 nucleotides are TGTGCCACCAGCAGAGATCTGCCAGGGGATCAGCCCCAGCATTTT.

The genes are TRBV7-2 and TRBJ2-7; D remains unclear. This CDR3 contains 13 residues. CDR1 is SGHTA, CDR2 FQGNSA, per germline. V lost 5 bases and J lost 2, with 10 bases in between. The CDR3 DNA follows: TGTGCCAGCAGCCTTGACACGCCCTACGAGCAGTACTTC. Translated, it gives CASSLDTPYEQYF.

The V call is TRBV30, the J call TRBJ1-3, with D possibly matching TRBD1 (5 bases). The CDR3 consists of 16 residues. Per germline, CDR1 GTSNPN and CDR2 SVGIG (reference sequence). V lost 0 bases, J lost 0 bases, and 12 bases lay in between. The DNA for the CDR3 is TGTGCCTGGAGTGTAACAGGCCGTTCCTCTGGAAACACCATATATTTT. Its translation: CAWSVTGRSSGNTIYF.

V gene TRBV11-3 combines with J gene TRBJ2-1; D is perhaps TRBD2 (5 bases). The CDR3 contains 14 residues. The ends were cut back, 6 bases at V and 5 bases at J, with 14 bases in the middle. CDR1 is SGHNT, CDR2 YENEEA, per germline. CDR3 region: CASSRGSKDNEQFF. The CDR3 DNA reads as TGTGCCAGCAGTCGGGGTTCGAAGGACAATGAGCAGTTCTTC.

V and J are TRBV14 and TRBJ1-2, with D uncertain. This CDR3 spans 15 amino acids. Trimming removed 0 bases from V and 8 bases from J, with 16 bases in between. Germline values: CDR1 SGHDN, CDR2 FVKESK. CDR3: CASSQDEVLSPGYTF. The CDR3 DNA is TGTGCCAGCAGCCAAGATGAGGTTTTAAGTCCCGGCTACACCTTC.

Turning to this clone: In the same sample, other DNA sequences code for this CDR3. The chain carries TRBV5-1 and TRBJ2-7; 8 nucleotides line up with TRBD2. Germline V gene sequence: CDR1 SGHRS, CDR2 YFSETQ. The J segment lost 3 bases and the V segment lost 0 bases, leaving 2 bases of the junction unmatched. The CDR3 runs 14 residues. For the CDR3, the DNA is TGCGCCAGCAGCTTGGCGGGGGGGAACTACGAGCAGTACTTC. Translated: CASSLAGGNYEQYF.

This clone was observed a handful of times. The chain employs TRBV5-4 and TRBJ2-5, with D perhaps TRBD2 (5 bases). This CDR3 spans 13 amino acids. Trimming cost V 1 base and J 3 bases, with 7 bases left between them. Germline-derived CDR1 and CDR2 are SGHNT and YYREEE (reference sequence). CDR3 coding DNA: TGTGCCAGCAGCTTGTGGGGAGAAGAGACCCAGTACTTC. Translated, it gives CASSLWGEETQYF.

CDR3 in amino acids: CASSVGQTYEQYF. The CDR3 DNA follows: TGTGCCAGCAGCGTCGGACAGACCTACGAGCAGTACTTC. This sequence joins TRBV9 and TRBJ2-7, with a weak D call TRBD1 (6 bases). Germline V gives CDR1 SGDLS, CDR2 YYNGEE. Trimming shortened V by 2 bases and J by 2 bases, and 8 bases separated the two germline ends. CDR3 length: 13 amino acids.

The count of this clone is one. This chain joins TRBV4-3 and TRBJ1-4; D uncertain. Looked up from germline, CDR1 is LGHNA and CDR2 is YSLEER. V was pared by 4 bases and J by 7 bases, with 16 bases between. The CDR3 is 15 amino acids. The CDR3 nucleotides are TGCGCCAGCAGCCGCTGGACCCAGAACGGTGAAAAACTGTTTTTT. This translates into CASSRWTQNGEKLFF.

This chain uses TRBV29-1 with TRBJ2-3, with 8 bases lining up with TRBD1. Germline V gene data show CDR1 as SQVTM and CDR2 as ANQGSEA. Losses at the gene ends were 7 bases for V and 1 base for J; bases not matched to a gene: 4. This CDR3 region has 13 residues. CDR3 protein: CSAGGQGTDTQYF. Here the CDR3 DNA reads TGCAGCGCCGGGGGACAGGGCACAGATACGCAGTATTTT.